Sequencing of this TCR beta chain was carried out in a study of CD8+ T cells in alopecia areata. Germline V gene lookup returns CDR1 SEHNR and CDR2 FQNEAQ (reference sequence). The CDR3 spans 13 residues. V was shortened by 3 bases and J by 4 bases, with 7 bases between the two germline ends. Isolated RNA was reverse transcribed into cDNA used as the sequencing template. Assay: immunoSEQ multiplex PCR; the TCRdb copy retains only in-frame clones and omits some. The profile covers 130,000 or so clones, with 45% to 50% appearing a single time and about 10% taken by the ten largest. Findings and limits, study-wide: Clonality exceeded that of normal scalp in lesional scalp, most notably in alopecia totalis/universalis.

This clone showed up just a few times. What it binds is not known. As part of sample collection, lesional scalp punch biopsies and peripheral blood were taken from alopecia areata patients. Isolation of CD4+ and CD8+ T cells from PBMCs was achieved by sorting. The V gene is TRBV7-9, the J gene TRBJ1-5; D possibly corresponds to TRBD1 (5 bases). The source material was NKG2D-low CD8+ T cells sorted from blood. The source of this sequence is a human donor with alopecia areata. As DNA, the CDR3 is TGTGCCAGCAGCTTCGGGGGGAATCAGCCCCAGCATTTT. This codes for CASSFGGNQPQHF.